This T cell receptor beta chain was identified during a study of beta chain features in type 1 diabetes. Study observations and caveats: Moderate yet significant TCRB CDR3 shortening was seen in Type 1 diabetes patients in all four CD4+ subsets.

Germline CDR1 reads LNHDA; CDR2 reads SQIVND (reference sequence). V was shortened by 6 bases and J by 5 bases, with 18 bases between the two germline ends. The CDR3 has 15 residues. Of note for this clone: Its antigen is still unknown.

The entirety of the isolated RNA underwent reverse transcription, so expressed TCRB transcripts were sequenced. Only in-frame clones appear in the TCRdb table, and some are missing; sequencing was by immunoSEQ multiplex PCR. The sample consists of 25,000 to 30,000 clones, about 61% of them appearing once. The material sequenced was Tregs from blood. This TCR was recovered from a woman in her 30s with type 1 diabetes. The chain recombines TRBV19 with TRBJ2-3; D perhaps matches TRBD2 (5 bases). The CDR3 nucleotides are TGTGCCAGTAGCCAATATGGACTGTATGAAGATACGCAGTATTTT. Translating gives CASSQYGLYEDTQYF.